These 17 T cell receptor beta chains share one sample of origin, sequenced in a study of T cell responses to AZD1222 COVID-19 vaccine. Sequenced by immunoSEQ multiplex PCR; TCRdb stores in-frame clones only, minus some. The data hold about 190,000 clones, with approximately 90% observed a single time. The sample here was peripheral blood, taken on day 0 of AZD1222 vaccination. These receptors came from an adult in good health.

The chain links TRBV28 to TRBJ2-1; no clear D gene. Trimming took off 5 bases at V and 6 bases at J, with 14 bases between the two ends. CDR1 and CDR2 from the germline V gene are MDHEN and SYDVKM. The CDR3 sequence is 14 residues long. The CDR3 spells CASSLRAFPNEQFF. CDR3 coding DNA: TGTGCCAGCAGTCTCCGGGCCTTTCCCAATGAGCAGTTCTTC.

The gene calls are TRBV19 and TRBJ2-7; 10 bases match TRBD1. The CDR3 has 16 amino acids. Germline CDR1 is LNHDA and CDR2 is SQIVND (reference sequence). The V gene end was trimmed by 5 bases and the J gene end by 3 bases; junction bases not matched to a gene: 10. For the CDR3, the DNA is TGTGCCAGTAGTCTCGACGGGGACAGGGGTTTCTACGAGCAGTACTTC. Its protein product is CASSLDGDRGFYEQYF.

The CDR3 protein is CASSPDLPNEQFF. CDR3 bases: TGTGCCAGCAGCCCTGATCTTCCCAATGAGCAGTTCTTC. V is TRBV5-4 and J is TRBJ2-1; D not resolved. Trimming stripped 4 bases from V and 6 bases from J, with 11 bases between. This CDR3 is 13 amino acids long. CDR1 is SGHNT, CDR2 YYREEE, per germline (reference sequence).

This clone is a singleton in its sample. The DNA of the CDR3 is TGTGCCAGCAGCTACGGCAGGAGCTATGGCTACACCTTC. Translated, it gives CASSYGRSYGYTF. V usage is TRBV5-6 and J usage is TRBJ1-2; no clear D gene. The CDR3 length is 13 residues. Germline assignment: CDR1 SGHDT and CDR2 YYEEEE. V was pared by 3 bases and J by 4 bases, with 10 bases between. Full variable domain (outside the CDR3, taken from reference TRBV5-6 and TRBJ1-2): DAGVTQSPTHLIKTRGQQVTLRCSPKSGHDTVSWYQQALGQGPQFIFQYYEEEERQRGNFPDRFSGHQFPNYSSELNVNALLLGDSALYLCASSYGRSYGYTFGSGTRLTVV.

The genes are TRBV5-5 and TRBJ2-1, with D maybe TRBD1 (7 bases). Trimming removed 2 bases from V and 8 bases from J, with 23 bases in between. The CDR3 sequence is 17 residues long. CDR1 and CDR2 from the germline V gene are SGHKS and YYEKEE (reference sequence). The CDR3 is CASSFGSGGTPRYEQFF. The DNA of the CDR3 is TGTGCCAGCAGCTTTGGGTCAGGGGGGACCCCCCGCTATGAGCAGTTCTTC.

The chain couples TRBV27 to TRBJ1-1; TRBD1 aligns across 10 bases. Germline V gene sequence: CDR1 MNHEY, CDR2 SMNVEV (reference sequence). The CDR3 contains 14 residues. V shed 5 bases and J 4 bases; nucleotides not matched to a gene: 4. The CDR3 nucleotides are TGTGCCAGCAGTATGGACAGGGGGGGCACTGAAGCTTTCTTT. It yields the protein CASSMDRGGTEAFF.

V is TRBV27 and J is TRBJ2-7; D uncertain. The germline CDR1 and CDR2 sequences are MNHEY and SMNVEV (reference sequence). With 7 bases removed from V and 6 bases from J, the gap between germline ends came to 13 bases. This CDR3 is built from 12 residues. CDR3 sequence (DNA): TGTGCCAGCACCTCTGTCGTTGGCGAGCAGTACTTC. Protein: CASTSVVGEQYF.

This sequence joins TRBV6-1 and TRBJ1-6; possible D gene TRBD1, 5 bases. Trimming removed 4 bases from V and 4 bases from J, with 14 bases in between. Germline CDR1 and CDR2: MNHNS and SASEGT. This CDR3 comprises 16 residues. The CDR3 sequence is CASSGIQGHYNSPLHF. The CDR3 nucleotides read TGTGCCAGCAGTGGTATCCAGGGCCATTATAATTCACCCCTCCACTTT.

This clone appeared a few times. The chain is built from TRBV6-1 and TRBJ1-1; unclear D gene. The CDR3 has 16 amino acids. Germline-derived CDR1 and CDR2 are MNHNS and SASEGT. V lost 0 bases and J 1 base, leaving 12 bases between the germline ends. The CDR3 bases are TGTGCCAGCAGTGAAGCTCACGCCATTCCGAACACTGAAGCTTTCTTT. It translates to CASSEAHAIPNTEAFF.

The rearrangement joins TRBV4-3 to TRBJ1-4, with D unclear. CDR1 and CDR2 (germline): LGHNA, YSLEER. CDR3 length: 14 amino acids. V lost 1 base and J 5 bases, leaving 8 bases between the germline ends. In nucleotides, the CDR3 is TGCGCCAGCAGCCAAGGGAACAGAAATGAAAAACTGTTTTTT. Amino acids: CASSQGNRNEKLFF.

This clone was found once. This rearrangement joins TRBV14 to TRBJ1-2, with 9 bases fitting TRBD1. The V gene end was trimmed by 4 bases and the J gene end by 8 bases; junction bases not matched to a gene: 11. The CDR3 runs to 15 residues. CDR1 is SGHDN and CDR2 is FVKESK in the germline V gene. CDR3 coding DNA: TGTGCCAGCAGCCGAATTACAGGGGGCGATGGGGGCTACACCTTC. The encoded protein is CASSRITGGDGGYTF.

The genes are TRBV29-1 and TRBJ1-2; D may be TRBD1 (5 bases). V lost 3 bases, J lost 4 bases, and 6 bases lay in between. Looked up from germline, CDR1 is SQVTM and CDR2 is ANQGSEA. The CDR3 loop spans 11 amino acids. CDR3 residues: CSVEQGYGYTF. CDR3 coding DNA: TGCAGCGTTGAGCAGGGCTATGGCTACACCTTC.

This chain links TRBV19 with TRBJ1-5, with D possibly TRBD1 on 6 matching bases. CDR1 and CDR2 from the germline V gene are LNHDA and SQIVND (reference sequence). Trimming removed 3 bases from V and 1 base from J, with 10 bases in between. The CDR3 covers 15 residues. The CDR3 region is CASSISGASNQPQHF. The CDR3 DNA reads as TGTGCCAGTAGTATCTCGGGGGCGAGCAATCAGCCCCAGCATTTT.

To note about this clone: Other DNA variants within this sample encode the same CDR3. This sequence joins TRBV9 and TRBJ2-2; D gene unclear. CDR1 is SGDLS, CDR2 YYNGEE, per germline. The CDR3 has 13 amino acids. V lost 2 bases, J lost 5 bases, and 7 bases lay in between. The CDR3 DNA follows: TGTGCCAGCAGCGTTGGTTTGACCGGGGAGCTGTTTTTT. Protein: CASSVGLTGELFF.

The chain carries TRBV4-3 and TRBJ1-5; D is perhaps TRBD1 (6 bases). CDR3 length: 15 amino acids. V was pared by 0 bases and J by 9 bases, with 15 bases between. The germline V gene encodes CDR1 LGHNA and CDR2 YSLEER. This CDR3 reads CASSQDGTGSLPQHF. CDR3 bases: TGCGCCAGCAGCCAAGATGGCACAGGGAGCTTGCCCCAGCATTTT.

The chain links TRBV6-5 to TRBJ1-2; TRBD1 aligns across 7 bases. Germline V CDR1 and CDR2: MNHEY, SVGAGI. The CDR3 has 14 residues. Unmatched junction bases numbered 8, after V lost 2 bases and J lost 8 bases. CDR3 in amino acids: CASSYQRTGRGYTF. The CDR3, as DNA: TGTGCCAGCAGTTACCAACGGACAGGTCGGGGCTACACCTTC.

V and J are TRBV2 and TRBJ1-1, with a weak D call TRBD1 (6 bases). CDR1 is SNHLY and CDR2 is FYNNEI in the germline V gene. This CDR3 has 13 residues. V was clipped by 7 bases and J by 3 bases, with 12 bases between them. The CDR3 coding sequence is TGTGCCAGCACCCTCCAGGGGCACACTGAAGCTTTCTTT. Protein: CASTLQGHTEAFF.